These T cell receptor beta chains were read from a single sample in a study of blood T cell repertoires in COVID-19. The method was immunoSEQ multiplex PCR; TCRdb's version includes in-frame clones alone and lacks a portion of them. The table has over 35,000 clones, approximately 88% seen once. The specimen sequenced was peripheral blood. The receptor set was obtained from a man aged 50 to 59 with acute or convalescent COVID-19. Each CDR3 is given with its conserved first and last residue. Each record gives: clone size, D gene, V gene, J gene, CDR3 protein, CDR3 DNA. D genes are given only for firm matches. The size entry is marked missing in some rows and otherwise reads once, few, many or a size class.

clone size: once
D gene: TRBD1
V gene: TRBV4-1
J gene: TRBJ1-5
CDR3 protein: CASSQEIGQGGQPQHF
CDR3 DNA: TGCGCCAGCAGCCAAGAGATAGGACAGGGGGGTCAGCCCCAGCATTTT

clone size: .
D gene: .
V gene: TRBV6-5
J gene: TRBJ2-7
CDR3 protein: CASSPAGASSYEQYF
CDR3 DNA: TGTGCCAGCAGCCCCGCAGGGGCCAGCTCCTACGAGCAGTACTTC

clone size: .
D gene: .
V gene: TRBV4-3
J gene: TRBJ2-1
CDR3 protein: CASSQDPQDFNEQFF
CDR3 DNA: TGCGCCAGCAGCCAAGATCCACAGGATTTCAATGAGCAGTTCTTC

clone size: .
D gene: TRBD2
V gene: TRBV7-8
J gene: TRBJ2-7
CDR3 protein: CASSQRRGALYEQYF
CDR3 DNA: TGTGCCAGCAGCCAAAGGCGGGGGGCCCTCTACGAGCAGTACTTC

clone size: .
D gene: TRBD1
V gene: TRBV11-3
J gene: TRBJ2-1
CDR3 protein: CASSLYGTGDNEQFF
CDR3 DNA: TGTGCCAGCAGCTTATATGGGACAGGGGACAATGAGCAGTTCTTC

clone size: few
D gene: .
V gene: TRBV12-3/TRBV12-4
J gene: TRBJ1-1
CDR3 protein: CASSLFSEAFF
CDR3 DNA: TGTGCCAGCAGTTTATTCTCTGAAGCTTTCTTT

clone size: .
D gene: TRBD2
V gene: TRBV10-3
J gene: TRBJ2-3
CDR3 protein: CAITVAGASDTQYF
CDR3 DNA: TGTGCCATCACCGTAGCGGGAGCCTCAGATACGCAGTATTTT

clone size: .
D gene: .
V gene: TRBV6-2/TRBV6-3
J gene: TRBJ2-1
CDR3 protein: CASSYGPPSSYNEQFF
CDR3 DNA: TGTGCCAGCAGTTATGGGCCGCCGAGCTCCTACAATGAGCAGTTCTTC

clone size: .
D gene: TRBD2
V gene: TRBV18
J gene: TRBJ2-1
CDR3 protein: CASSPPSAGDPHEQFF
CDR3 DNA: TGTGCCAGCTCACCACCCTCAGCGGGAGATCCCCATGAGCAGTTCTTC

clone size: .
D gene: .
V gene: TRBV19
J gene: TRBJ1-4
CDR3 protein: CASRPPGGFEKLFF
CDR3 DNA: TGTGCCAGTCGACCTCCCGGAGGGTTTGAAAAACTGTTTTTT

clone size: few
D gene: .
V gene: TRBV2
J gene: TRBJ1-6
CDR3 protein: CASSLMRSPLHF
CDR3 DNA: TGTGCCAGCAGTTTGATGAGATCACCCCTCCACTTT

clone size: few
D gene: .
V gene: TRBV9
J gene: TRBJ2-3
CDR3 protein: CASSVAPRWRGSIENTQYF
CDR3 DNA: TGTGCCAGCAGCGTAGCCCCCCGATGGCGAGGGAGTATCGAAAATACGCAGTATTTT

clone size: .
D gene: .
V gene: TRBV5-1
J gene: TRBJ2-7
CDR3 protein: CASSLGSVLDYEQYF
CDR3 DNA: TGCGCCAGCAGCTTGGGGTCGGTCTTAGACTACGAGCAGTACTTC

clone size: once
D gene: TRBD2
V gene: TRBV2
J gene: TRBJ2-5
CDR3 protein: CASMGAGGETQYF
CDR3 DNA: TGTGCCAGCATGGGAGCGGGAGGAGAGACCCAGTACTTC

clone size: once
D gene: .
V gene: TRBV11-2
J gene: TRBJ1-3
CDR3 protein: CASQQSQGNTIYF
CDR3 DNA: TGTGCCAGCCAACAGTCACAGGGAAACACCATATATTTT

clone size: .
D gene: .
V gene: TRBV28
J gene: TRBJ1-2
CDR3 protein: CASSLSGGGGYTF
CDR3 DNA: TGTGCCAGCAGTTTATCTGGGGGAGGAGGCTACACCTTC

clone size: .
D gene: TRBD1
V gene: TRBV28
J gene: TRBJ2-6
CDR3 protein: CASSPGQGTSSGANVLTF
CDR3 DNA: TGTGCCAGCAGTCCAGGACAGGGTACCTCCTCTGGGGCCAACGTCCTGACTTTC

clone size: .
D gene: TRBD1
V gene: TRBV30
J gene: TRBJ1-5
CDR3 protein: CAWSGPGQAYQPQHF
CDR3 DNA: TGTGCCTGGAGCGGACCGGGACAGGCTTATCAGCCCCAGCATTTT

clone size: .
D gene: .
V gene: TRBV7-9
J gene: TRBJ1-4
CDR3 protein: CASSFGDILEKLFF
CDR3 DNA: TGTGCCAGCAGCTTCGGGGACATCCTCGAAAAACTGTTTTTT

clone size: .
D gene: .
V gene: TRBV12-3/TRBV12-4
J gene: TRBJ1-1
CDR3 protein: CASSFRVNTEAFF
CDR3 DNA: TGTGCCAGCAGTTTTAGAGTGAACACTGAAGCTTTCTTT

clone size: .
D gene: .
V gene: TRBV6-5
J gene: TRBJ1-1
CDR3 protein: CASTSGRENTEAFF
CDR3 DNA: TGTGCCAGCACCTCTGGGAGAGAGAACACTGAAGCTTTCTTT

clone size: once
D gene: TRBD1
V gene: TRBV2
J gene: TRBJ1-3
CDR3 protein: CASSSLLLRDRERITGNTIYF
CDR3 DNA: TGTGCCAGCAGTTCTTTACTACTCCGGGACAGGGAAAGGATTACTGGAAACACCATATATTTT

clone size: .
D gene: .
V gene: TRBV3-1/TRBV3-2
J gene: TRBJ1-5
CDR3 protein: CASSQEDANGGNQPQHF
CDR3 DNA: TGTGCCAGCAGCCAAGAAGACGCCAACGGGGGCAATCAGCCCCAGCATTTT

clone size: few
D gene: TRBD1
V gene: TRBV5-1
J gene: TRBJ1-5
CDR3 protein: CASSLGTGGGQPQHF
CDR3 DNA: TGCGCCAGCAGCCTCGGGACAGGGGGCGGCCAGCCCCAGCATTTT

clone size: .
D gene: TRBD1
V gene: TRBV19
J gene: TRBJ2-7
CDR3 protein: CATLDRSTYEQYF
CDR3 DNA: TGTGCCACCCTGGACAGGTCCACCTACGAGCAGTACTTC

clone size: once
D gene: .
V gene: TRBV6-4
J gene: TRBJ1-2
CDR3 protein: CASILAGARNYGYTF
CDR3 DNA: TGTGCCAGCATCCTCGCGGGGGCCCGGAACTATGGCTACACCTTC

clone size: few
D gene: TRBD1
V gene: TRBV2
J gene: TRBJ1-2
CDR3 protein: CASSVVRTGRHGYTF
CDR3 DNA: TGTGCCAGCAGTGTCGTTAGGACAGGGCGACATGGCTACACCTTC

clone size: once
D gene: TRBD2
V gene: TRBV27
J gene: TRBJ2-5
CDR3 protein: CASSPAGYQETQYF
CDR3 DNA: TGTGCCAGCAGCCCAGCGGGGTACCAAGAGACCCAGTACTTC

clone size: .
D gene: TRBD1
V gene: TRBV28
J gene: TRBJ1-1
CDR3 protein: CASTLGQGLEAFF
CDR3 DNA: TGTGCCAGCACCCTGGGACAGGGCCTAGAAGCTTTCTTT

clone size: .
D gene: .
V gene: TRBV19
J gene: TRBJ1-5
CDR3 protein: CASSIALGSSNQPQHF
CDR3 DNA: TGTGCCAGTAGTATAGCTTTAGGGAGTAGCAATCAGCCCCAGCATTTT

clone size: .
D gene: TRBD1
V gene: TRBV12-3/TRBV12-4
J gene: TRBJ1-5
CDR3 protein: CASRRTGNQPQHF
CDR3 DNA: TGTGCCAGCAGAAGGACAGGTAATCAGCCCCAGCATTTT

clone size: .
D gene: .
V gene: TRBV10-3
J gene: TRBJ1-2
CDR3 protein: CAISIQGMGYGYTF
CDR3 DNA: TGTGCCATCAGTATACAGGGCATGGGCTATGGCTACACCTTC

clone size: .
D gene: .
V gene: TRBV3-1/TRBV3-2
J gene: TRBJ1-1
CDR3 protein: CASRNGGGEEAFF
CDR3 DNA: TGTGCCAGCAGAAACGGGGGGGGCGAAGAAGCTTTCTTT

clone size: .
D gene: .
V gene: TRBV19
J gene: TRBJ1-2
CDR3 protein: CASSIEAQAVSYGYTF
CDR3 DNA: TGTGCCAGTAGTATAGAGGCCCAGGCCGTCAGCTATGGCTACACCTTC

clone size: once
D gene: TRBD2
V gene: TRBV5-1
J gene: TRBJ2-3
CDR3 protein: CASSSSGGKDTQYF
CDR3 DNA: TGCGCCAGCAGTTCTAGCGGGGGGAAAGATACGCAGTATTTT

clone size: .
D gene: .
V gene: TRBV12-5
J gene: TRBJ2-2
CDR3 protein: CASGFVGTVGELFF
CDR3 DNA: TGTGCTAGTGGTTTTGTGGGCACCGTCGGGGAGCTGTTTTTT

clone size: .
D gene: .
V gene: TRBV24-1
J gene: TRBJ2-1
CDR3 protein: CATSDPDRSEQFF
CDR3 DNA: TGTGCCACCAGTGACCCGGACAGAAGTGAGCAGTTCTTC

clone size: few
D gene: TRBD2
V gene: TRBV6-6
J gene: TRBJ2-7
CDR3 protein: CASSYGSGKGEQYF
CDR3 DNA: TGTGCCAGCAGTTATGGGAGCGGGAAGGGCGAGCAGTACTTC

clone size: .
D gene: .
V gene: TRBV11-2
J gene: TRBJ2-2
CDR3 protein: CASSLTPGTGELFF
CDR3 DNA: TGTGCCAGCAGCTTAACGCCGGGCACCGGGGAGCTGTTTTTT

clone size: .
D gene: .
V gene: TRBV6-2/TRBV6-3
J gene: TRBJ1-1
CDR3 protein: CASSYSGVLYTEAFF
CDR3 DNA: TGTGCCAGCAGTTACTCCGGGGTCTTGTACACTGAAGCTTTCTTT